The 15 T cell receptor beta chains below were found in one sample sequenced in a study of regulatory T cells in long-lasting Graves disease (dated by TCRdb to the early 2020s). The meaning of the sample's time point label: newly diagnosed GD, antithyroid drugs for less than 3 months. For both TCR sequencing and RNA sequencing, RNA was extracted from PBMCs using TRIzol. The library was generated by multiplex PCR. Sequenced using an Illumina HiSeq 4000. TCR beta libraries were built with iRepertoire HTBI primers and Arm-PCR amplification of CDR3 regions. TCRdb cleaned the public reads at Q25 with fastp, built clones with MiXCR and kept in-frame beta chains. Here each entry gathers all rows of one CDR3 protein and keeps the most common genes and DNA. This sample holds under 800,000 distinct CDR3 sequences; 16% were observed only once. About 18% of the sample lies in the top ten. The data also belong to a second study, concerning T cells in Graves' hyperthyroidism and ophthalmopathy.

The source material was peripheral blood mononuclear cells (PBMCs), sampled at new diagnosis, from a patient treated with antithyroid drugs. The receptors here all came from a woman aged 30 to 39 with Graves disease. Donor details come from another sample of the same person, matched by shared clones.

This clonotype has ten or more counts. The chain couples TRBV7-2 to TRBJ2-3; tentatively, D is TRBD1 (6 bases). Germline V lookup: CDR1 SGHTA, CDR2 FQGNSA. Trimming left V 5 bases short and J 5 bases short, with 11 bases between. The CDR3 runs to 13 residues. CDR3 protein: CASSPTGRDTQYF. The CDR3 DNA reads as TGTGCCAGCAGCCCTACAGGGCGAGATACGCAGTATTTT.

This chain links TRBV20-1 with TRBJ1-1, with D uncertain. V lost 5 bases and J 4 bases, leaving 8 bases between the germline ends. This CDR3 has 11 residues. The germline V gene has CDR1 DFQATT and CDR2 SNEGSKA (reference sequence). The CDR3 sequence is CSAGEGTEAFF. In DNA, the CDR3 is TGCAGTGCTGGGGAGGGCACTGAAGCTTTCTTT.

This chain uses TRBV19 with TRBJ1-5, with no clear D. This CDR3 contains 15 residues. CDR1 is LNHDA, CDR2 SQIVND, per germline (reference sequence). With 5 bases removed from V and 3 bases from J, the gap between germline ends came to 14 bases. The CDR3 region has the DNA TGTGCCAGTAGTTGGAATGGCGGCCACAATCAGCCCCAGCATTTT. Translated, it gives CASSWNGGHNQPQHF.

DNA for the CDR3: TGCGCCAGCAGCCTTTGGACAGGGGGCGATGGCTACACCTTC. Protein: CASSLWTGGDGYTF. The chain recombines TRBV4-1 with TRBJ1-2; 11 bases align to TRBD1. CDR3 length: 14 residues. The ends lost 4 bases at V and 6 bases at J; junction bases unmatched: 4. Germline CDR1 and CDR2: MGHRA and YSYEKL.

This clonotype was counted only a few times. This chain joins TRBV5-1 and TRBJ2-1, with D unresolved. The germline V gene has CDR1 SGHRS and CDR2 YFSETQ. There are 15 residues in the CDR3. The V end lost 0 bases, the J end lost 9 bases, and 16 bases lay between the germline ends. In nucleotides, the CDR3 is TGCGCCAGCAGCTTGGTATCGGGCAGCGACCTTGAGCAGTTCTTC. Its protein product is CASSLVSGSDLEQFF.

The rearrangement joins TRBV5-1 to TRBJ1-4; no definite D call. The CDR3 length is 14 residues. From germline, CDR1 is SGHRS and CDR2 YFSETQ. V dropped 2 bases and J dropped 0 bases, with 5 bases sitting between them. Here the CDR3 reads CASSFNPTNEKLFF. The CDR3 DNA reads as TGCGCCAGCAGCTTCAATCCAACTAATGAAAAACTGTTTTTT.

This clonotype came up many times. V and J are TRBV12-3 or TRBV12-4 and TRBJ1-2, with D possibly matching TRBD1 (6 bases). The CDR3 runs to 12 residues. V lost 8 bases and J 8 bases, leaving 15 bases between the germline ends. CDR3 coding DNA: TGTGCCAGCGGCTGGCCAGGGGAGGGCTACACCTTC. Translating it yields CASGWPGEGYTF.

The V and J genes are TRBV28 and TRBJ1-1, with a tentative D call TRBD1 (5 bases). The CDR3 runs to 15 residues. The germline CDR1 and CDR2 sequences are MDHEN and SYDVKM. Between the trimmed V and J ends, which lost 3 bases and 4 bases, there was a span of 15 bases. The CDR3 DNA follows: TGTGCCAGCAGTTTTGACTTGGGGCTGAGCACTGAAGCTTTCTTT. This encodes CASSFDLGLSTEAFF.

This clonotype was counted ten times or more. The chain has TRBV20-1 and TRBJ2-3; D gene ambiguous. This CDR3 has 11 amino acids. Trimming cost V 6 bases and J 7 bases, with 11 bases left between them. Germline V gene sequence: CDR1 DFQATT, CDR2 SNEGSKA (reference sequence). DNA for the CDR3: TGCAGTGCCCCCGATGCTCATACGCAGTATTTT. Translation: CSAPDAHTQYF.

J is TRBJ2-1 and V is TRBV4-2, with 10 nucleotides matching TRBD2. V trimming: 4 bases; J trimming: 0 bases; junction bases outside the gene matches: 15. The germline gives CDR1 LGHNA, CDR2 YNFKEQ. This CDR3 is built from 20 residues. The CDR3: CASSPLLFTSGVSSYNEQFF. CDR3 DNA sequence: TGTGCCAGCAGCCCCCTCCTGTTTACTAGCGGGGTAAGCTCCTACAATGAGCAGTTCTTC.

The CDR3 sequence is CAVAGTVEQFF. The CDR3 bases are TGTGCCGTTGCCGGGACCGTCGAGCAGTTCTTC. V and J are TRBV28 and TRBJ2-1, with D possibly being TRBD1 or TRBD2 (5 bases each). V gave up 11 bases and J gave up 10 bases, with 15 bases separating them. This CDR3 has 11 amino acids. CDR1 and CDR2 (germline): MDHEN, SYDVKM.

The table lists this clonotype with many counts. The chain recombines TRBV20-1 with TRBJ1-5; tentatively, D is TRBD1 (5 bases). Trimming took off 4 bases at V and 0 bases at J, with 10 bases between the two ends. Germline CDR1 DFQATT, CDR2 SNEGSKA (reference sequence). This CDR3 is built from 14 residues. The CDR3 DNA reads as TGCAGTGCTAAAGGGGCAAGTAGCAATCAGCCCCAGCATTTT. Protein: CSAKGASSNQPQHF.

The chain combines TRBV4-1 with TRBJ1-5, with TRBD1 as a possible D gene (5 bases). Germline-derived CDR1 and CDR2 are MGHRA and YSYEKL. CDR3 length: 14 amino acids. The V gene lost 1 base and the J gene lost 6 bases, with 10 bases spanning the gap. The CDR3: CASSQVRGGQPQHF. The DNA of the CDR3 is TGCGCCAGCAGCCAAGTTCGGGGGGGTCAGCCCCAGCATTTT.

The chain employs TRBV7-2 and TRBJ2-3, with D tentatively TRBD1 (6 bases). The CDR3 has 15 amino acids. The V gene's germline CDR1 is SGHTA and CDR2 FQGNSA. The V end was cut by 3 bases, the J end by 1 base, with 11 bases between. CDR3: CASSFWSGGTDTQYF. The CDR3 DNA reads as TGTGCCAGCAGCTTTTGGTCAGGGGGCACAGATACGCAGTATTTT. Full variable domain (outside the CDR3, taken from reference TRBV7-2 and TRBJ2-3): GAGVSQSPSNKVTEKGKDVELRCDPISGHTALYWYRQSLGQGLEFLIYFQGNSAPDKSGLPSDRFSAERTGGSVSTLTIQRTQQEDSAVYLCASSFWSGGTDTQYFGPGTRLTVL.

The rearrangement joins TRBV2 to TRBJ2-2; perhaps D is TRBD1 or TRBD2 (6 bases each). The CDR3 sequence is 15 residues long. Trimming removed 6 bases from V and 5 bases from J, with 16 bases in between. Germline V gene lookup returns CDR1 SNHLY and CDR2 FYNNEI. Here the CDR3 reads CASRMGGFSTGELFF. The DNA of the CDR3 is TGTGCCAGCAGAATGGGGGGCTTTAGTACCGGGGAGCTGTTTTTT.